What follows describes a single T cell receptor (beta chain). This entry is derived from a study of memory CD4+ T cells and cytomegalovirus serostatus. Trimming cost V 4 bases and J 3 bases, with 17 bases left between them. Germline CDR1 and CDR2: SGHDT and YYEEEE. The CDR3 contains 15 residues. The sort gate was single viable CD3+CD4+CD8-CD45RO+ cells for memory CD4+ T cells. The data were produced by immunoSEQ multiplex PCR, yet TCRdb's version contains in-frame clones alone and is incomplete. The sample contains under 55,000 clones, around 77% of which appear only once. This sequence joins TRBV5-6 and TRBJ2-7; possibly TRBD1 or TRBD2 for D (5 bases each). The sample comprised memory CD4+ T cells from blood. This receptor was taken from an adult in good health and CMV-seronegative. CDR3 protein: CASSGGPPLFYEQYF. CDR3 DNA sequence: TGTGCCAGCAGCGGGGGACCACCGTTGTTCTACGAGCAGTACTTC.